This T cell receptor beta chain was documented in a study of blood T cell repertoires in COVID-19. Study context: Some COVID-19 samples were acute and others convalescent; all came from the United States, Italy and Spain. The analysed material was cDNA or gDNA that came from T cells, B-cell-depleted T cells, or PBMCs.

The germline V gene has CDR1 SGHTA and CDR2 FQGNSA. The CDR3 covers 14 residues. The V end was cut by 4 bases, the J end by 6 bases, with 15 bases between. Authors' data handling: From reference gene primer amplification, estimates of nucleated cell counts were derived. Measured with immunoSEQ multiplex PCR; TCRdb has only the in-frame clones, and not every one. V, J and clone size reflect that table, while D and trimming were determined from the DNA. Of about 130,000 clones in the sample, 84% are singletons; the top ten hold roughly an eighth. The TCR was taken from a woman aged 30 to 39 who had recovered from COVID-19. The rearrangement links TRBV7-2 to TRBJ1-1; D possibly corresponds to TRBD1 (5 bases). Sequenced sample: peripheral blood. The CDR3, as DNA: TGTGCCAGCAGCTCAGGGTTTACGCCCTCTGAAGCTTTCTTT. Translation: CASSSGFTPSEAFF.